This passage covers 4 T cell receptor beta chains from one sample sequenced in a study of CD4 T cells in relation to SARS-CoV-2 and coronaviruses. These TCRs' antigens remain unknown. TCRdb's table, derived via immunoSEQ multiplex PCR, lists solely in-frame clones and lacks some. The sample shows over 20,000 clones, about 73% of them seen only once. CD4+ T cells from unexposed donors were obtained before the COVID-19 pandemic (2011-2018). After 10 to 11 days of culture, CD4+ T cells were isolated. Sequenced: CD4+ T cells from PBMCs, cultured in vitro. Receptor source: a human donor in good health.

The rearrangement uses TRBV5-1 and TRBJ2-1; TRBD1 matches 8 bases. The CDR3 has 15 residues. The trim removed 1 base at V and 2 bases at J, leaving 2 bases unmatched. Germline CDR1 and CDR2: SGHRS and YFSETQ. The DNA of the CDR3 is TGCGCCAGCAGCTTGCACAGGGGGACCTACAATGAGCAGTTCTTC. This encodes CASSLHRGTYNEQFF. Drawing the rest from reference TRBV5-1 and TRBJ2-1, the complete variable domain is KAGVTQTPRYLIKTRGQQVTLSCSPISGHRSVSWYQQTPGQGLQFLFEYFSETQRNKGNFPGRFSGRQFSNSRSEMNVSTLELGDSALYLCASSLHRGTYNEQFFGPGTRLTVL.

V and J are TRBV14 and TRBJ1-2; tentatively, D is TRBD1 (5 bases). Germline V lookup: CDR1 SGHDN, CDR2 FVKESK. The CDR3 length is 12 residues. V gave up 8 bases and J gave up 11 bases, with 18 bases separating them. CDR3 region: CASRNAGNLYTF. CDR3 in DNA: TGTGCCAGCCGAAACGCAGGGAATCTATACACCTTC.

The gene calls are TRBV15 and TRBJ1-3; D call uncertain. In germline, CDR1 is LNHNV, CDR2 YYDKDF (reference sequence). This CDR3 is built from 12 residues. The V gene lost 8 bases and the J gene lost 1 base, with 6 bases spanning the gap. The DNA for the CDR3 is TGTGCCACCTCGGTTTCTGGAAACACCATATATTTT. Translation gives CATSVSGNTIYF.

The V and J genes are TRBV28 and TRBJ1-2, with D unresolved. Trimming removed 6 bases at V and 8 bases at J, with 13 bases between. Germline lookup yields CDR1 MDHEN and CDR2 SYDVKM. The CDR3 sequence is 12 residues long. The DNA for the CDR3 is TGTGCCAGCAGGCTACCCGTAGGAGGCTACACCTTC. Translated: CASRLPVGGYTF.